This TCR beta chain was recorded in a study of T cells of healthy individuals. TCRdb used MiXCR to reprocess the 5' RACE reads, holding one entry per CDR3 protein. The repertoire includes around 63,000 distinct CDR3 sequences, 15% to 20% of them detected once, and around 4.5% sits in the top ten. This clonotype was seen ten or more times. V was clipped by 1 base and J by 3 bases, with 13 bases between them. Germline V gives CDR1 SGHDT, CDR2 YYEEEE. The CDR3 loop spans 16 amino acids. The chain couples TRBV5-6 to TRBJ2-2, with D uncertain. The clonotype comes from a human donor in good health. CDR3 amino acids: CASSLRVRKHTGELFF. The CDR3 DNA reads TGTGCCAGCAGCTTGCGGGTCCGTAAGCACACCGGGGAGCTGTTTTTT.